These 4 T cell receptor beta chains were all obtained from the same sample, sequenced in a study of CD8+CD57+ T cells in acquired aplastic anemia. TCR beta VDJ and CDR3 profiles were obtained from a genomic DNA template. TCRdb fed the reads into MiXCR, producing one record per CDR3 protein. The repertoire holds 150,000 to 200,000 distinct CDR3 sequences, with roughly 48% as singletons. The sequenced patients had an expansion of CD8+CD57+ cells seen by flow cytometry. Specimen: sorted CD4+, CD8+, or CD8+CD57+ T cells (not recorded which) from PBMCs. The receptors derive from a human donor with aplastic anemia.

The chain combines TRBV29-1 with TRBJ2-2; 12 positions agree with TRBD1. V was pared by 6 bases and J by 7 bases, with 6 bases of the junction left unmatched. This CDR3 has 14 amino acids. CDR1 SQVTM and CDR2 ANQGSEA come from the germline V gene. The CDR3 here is CSVVGTGGHGELFF. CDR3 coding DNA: TGCAGCGTGGTCGGGACAGGGGGCCACGGGGAGCTGTTTTTT.

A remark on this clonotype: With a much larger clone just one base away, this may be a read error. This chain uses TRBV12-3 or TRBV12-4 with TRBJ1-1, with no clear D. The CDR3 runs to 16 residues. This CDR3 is CASSLYRVPLGTEASF. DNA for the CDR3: TGTGCCAGCAGTTTATATCGCGTCCCCTTGGGCACTGAAGCTTCCTTT.

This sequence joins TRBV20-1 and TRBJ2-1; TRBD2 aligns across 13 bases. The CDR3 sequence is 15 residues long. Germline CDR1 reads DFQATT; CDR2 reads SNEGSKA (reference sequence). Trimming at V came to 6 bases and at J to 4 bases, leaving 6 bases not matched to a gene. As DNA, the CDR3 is TGCAGTGCGCGACTAGCGGGGGGCGGGTACAATGAGCAGTTCTTC. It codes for CSARLAGGGYNEQFF.

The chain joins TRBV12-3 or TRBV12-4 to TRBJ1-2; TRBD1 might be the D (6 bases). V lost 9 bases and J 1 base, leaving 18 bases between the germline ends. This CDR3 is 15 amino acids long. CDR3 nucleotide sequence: TGTGCCAGTCATTCGGGGGGCGCGATTAACTATGGCTACACCTTC. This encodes CASHSGGAINYGYTF.